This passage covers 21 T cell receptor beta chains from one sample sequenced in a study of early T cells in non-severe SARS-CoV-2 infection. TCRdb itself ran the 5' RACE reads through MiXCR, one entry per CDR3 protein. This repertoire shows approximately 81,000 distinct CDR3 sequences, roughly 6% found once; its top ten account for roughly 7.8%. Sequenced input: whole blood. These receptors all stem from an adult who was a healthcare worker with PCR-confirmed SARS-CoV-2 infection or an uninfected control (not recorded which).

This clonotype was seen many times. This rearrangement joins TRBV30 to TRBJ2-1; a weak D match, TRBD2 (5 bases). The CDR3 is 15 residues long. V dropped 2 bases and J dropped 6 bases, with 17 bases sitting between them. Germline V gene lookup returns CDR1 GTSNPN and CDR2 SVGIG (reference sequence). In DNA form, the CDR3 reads TGTGCCTGGAGTCACAGAGGGATTGGGGTCAATGAGCAGTTCTTC. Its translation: CAWSHRGIGVNEQFF.

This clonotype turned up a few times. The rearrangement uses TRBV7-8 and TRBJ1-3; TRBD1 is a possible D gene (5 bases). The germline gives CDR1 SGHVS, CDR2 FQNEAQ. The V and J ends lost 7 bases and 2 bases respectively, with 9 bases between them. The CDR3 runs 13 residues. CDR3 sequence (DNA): TGTGCCAGCACCCGAGGGGCTGGAAACACCATATATTTT. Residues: CASTRGAGNTIYF. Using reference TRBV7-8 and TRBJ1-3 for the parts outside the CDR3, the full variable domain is GAGVSQSPRYKVAKRGQDVALRCDPISGHVSLFWYQQALGQGPEFLTYFQNEAQLDKSGLPSDRFFAERPEGSVSTLKIQRTQQEDSAVYLCASTRGAGNTIYFGEGSWLTVV.

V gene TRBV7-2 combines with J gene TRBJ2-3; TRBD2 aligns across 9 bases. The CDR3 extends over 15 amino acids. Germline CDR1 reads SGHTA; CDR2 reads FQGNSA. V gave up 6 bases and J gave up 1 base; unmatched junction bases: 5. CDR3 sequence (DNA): TGTGCCAGCAGGAAGACTAGCGGACGCACAGATACGCAGTATTTT. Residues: CASRKTSGRTDTQYF.

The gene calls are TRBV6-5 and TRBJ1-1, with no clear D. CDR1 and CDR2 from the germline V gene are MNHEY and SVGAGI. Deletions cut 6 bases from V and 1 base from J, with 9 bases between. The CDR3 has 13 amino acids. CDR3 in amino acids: CASSRSENTEAFF. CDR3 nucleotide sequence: TGTGCCAGCAGCCGATCAGAGAACACTGAAGCTTTCTTT.

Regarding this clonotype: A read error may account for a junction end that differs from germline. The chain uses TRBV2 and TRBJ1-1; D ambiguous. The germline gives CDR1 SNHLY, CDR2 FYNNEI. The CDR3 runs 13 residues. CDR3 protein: CASSEALFSMAFF. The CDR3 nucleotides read TGTGCCAGCAGCGAAGCGCTCTTCTCGATGGCTTTCTTT.

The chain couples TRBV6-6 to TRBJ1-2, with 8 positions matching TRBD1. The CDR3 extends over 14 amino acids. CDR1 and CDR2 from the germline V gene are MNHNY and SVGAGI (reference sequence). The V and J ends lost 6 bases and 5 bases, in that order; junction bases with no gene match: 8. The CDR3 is CASRDQGAEYGYTF. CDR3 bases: TGTGCCAGCAGAGACCAGGGGGCTGAGTATGGCTACACCTTC.

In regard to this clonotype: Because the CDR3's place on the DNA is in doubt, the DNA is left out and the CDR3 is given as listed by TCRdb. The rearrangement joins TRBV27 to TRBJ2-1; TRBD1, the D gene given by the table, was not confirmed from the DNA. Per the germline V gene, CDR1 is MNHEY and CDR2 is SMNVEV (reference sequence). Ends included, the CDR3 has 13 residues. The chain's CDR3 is CASSILGGNEQFF.

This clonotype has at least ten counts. This CDR3 reads CASTGLAGDEQFF. CDR3 bases: TGTGCCAGCACCGGACTAGCGGGAGATGAGCAGTTCTTC. The chain combines TRBV2 with TRBJ2-1, with 13 nucleotides matching TRBD2. The germline V gene encodes CDR1 SNHLY and CDR2 FYNNEI. Germline trimming cut 7 bases from V and 8 bases from J; bases unmatched to any gene: 2. This CDR3 has 13 amino acids.

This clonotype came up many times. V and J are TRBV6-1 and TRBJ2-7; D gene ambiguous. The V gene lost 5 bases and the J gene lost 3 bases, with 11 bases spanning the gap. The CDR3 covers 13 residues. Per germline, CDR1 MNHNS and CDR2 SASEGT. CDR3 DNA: TGTGCCAGCAGTCTGTGGTTCGGCTACGAGCAGTACTTC. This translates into CASSLWFGYEQYF.

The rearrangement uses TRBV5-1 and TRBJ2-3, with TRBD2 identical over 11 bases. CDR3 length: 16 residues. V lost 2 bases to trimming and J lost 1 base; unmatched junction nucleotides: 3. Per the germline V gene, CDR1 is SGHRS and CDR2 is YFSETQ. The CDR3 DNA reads TGCGCCAGCAGCTTCACTAGCGGGAGTGGCACAGATACGCAGTATTTT. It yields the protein CASSFTSGSGTDTQYF.

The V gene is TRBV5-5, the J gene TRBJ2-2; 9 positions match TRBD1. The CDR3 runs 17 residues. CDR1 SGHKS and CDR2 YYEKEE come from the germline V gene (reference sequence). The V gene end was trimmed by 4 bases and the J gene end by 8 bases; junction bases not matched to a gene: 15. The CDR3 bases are TGTGCCAGCAGCGGGGTCGGGACAGGGTTCCTTGGAGGGGAGCTGTTTTTT. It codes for CASSGVGTGFLGGELFF.

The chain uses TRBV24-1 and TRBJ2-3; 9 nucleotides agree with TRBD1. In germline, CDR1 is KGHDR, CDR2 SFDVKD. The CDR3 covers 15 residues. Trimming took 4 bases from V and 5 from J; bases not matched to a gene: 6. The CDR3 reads CATSERTGVRDTQYF. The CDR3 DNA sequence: TGTGCCACCAGTGAACGGACAGGGGTTAGAGATACGCAGTATTTT.

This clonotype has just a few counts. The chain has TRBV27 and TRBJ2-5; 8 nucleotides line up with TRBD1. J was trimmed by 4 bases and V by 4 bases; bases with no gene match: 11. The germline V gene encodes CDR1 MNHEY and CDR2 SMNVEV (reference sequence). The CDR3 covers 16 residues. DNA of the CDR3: TGTGCCAGCAGTTCTCCTTCCAGGGGGCGCGGAGAGACCCAGTACTTC. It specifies CASSSPSRGRGETQYF.

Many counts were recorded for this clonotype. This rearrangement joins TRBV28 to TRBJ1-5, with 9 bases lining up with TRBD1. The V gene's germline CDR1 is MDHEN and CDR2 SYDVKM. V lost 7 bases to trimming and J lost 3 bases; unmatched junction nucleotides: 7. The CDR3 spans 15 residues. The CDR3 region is CASTTTGGFNQPQHF. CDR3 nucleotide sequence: TGTGCCAGCACTACGACAGGGGGATTCAATCAGCCCCAGCATTTT. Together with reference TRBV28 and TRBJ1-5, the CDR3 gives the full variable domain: DVKVTQSSRYLVKRTGEKVFLECVQDMDHENMFWYRQDPGLGLRLIYFSYDVKMKEKGDIPEGYSVSREKKERFSLILESASTNQTSMYLCASTTTGGFNQPQHFGDGTRLSIL.

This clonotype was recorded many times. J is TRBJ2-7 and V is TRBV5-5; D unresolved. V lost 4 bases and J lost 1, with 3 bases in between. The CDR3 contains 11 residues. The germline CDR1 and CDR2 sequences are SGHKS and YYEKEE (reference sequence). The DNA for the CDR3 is TGTGCCAGCAGCGAGTCCTACGAGCAGTACTTC. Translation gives CASSESYEQYF.

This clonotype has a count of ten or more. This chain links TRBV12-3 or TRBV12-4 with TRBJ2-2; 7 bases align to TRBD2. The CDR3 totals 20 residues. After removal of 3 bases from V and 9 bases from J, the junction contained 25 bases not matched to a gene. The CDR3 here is CASSFGPSWMGGSITWELFF. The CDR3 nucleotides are TGTGCCAGCAGTTTTGGGCCGAGCTGGATGGGCGGGAGTATAACTTGGGAGCTGTTTTTT.

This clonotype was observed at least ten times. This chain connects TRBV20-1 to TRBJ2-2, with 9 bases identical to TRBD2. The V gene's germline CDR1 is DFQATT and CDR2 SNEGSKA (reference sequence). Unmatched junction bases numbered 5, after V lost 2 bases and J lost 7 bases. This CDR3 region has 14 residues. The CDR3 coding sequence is TGCAGTGCTAGACCTAGCGGGACTGGCGGGGAGCTGTTTTTT. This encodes CSARPSGTGGELFF.

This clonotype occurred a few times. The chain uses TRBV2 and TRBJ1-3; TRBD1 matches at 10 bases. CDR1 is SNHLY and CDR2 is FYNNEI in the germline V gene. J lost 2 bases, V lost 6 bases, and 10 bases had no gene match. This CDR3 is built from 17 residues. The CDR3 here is CASSGPTGGNTGNTIYF. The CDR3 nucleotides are TGTGCCAGCAGCGGCCCGACAGGGGGCAATACTGGAAACACCATATATTTT. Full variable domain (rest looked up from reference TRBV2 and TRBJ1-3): EPEVTQTPSHQVTQMGQEVILRCVPISNHLYFYWYRQILGQKVEFLVSFYNNEISEKSEIFDDQFSVERPDGSNFTLKIRSTKLEDSAMYFCASSGPTGGNTGNTIYFGEGSWLTVV.

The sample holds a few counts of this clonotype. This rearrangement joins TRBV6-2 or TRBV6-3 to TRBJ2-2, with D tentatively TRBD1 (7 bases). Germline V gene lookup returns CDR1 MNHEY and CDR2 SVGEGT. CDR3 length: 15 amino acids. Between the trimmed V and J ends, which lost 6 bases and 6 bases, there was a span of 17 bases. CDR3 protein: CASSDRRGRAGELFF. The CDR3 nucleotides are TGTGCCAGCAGCGACCGGAGGGGGCGCGCCGGGGAGCTGTTTTTT.

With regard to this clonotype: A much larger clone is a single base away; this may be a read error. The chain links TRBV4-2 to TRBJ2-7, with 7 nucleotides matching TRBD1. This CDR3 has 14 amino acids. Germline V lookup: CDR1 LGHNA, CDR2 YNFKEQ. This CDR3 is CASSQGQNSHEQYF. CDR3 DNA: TGTGCCAGCAGCCAGGGACAGAACTCCCACGAGCAGTACTTC.

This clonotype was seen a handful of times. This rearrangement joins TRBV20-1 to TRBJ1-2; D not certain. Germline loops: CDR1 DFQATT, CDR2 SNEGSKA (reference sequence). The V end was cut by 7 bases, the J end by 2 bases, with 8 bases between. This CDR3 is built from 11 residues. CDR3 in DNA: TGCAGTGTTTCGCGCAACTATGGCTACACCTTC. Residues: CSVSRNYGYTF.